This T cell receptor (beta chain) was recorded in a study of cytomegalovirus exposure and HLA in healthy donors. This clone was seen a few times. The PCR ran on 60 Vbeta and 13 Jbeta primers. Method: immunoSEQ multiplex PCR; TCRdb's copy keeps in-frame clones and lacks some. The table lists roughly 130,000 clones, 65% to 80% of them singletons, with just over 1% in the top ten. Per the germline V gene, CDR1 is SGHTA and CDR2 is FQGTGA. The V end lost 3 bases, the J end lost 4 bases, and 15 bases lay between the germline ends. CDR3 length: 15 amino acids. This TCR was recovered from a human donor in good health. The chain couples TRBV7-3 to TRBJ1-1; D ambiguous. The sample was PBMCs. The CDR3 nucleotides are TGTGCCAGCAGCTTGAGCCCTATCCAATTCACTGAAGCTTTCTTT. It is translated as CASSLSPIQFTEAFF.